A selection of T cell receptor beta chains follows, all from one sample in a study of blood T cells in healthy people across ages. TCRdb analysed the 5' RACE reads with MiXCR anew, one entry per CDR3 protein. The sample has some 890,000 distinct CDR3 sequences, approximately 32% seen once. This sample was shared with a second study, whose subject was T cells of mothers and their children.

Sequencing was performed on blood. The receptor set was obtained from a woman in her thirties or forties in good health. The CDR3 runs from the conserved cysteine through the conserved F or W. The D gene is left open where the match is weak. A row's size may be missing; if present it is once, few, many or a size class.

abundance: few
v_gene: TRBV7-3
j_gene: TRBJ2-1
d_gene: NA
CDR3nt: TGTGCCAGCAGCGAGGGAAGGTCGAGCTCCTACAATGAGCAGTTCTTC
CDR3aa: CASSEGRSSSYNEQFF

abundance: few
v_gene: TRBV4-1
j_gene: TRBJ2-2
d_gene: TRBD1
CDR3nt: TGCGCCAGCAGCCAAGACAGGGGGCCGGGGAACACCGGGGAGCTGTTTTTT
CDR3aa: CASSQDRGPGNTGELFF

abundance: many
v_gene: TRBV29-1
j_gene: TRBJ2-7
d_gene: NA
CDR3nt: TGCAGCGTAGAAAGGGACGGACCCTACGAGCAGTACTTC
CDR3aa: CSVERDGPYEQYF

abundance: NA
v_gene: TRBV28
j_gene: TRBJ2-4
d_gene: NA
CDR3nt: TGTGCCAGCAGTTTAAGGTCCCGAATAGCCAAAAACATTCAGTACTTC
CDR3aa: CASSLRSRIAKNIQYF

abundance: many
v_gene: TRBV29-1
j_gene: TRBJ2-7
d_gene: TRBD1
CDR3nt: TGCAGCGCCCACAGGGGGCTAGGGTACGAGCAGTACTTC
CDR3aa: CSAHRGLGYEQYF

abundance: many
v_gene: TRBV10-3
j_gene: TRBJ2-3
d_gene: TRBD2
CDR3nt: TGTGCCATCAGAAGTACGGGACTACCCTTGGATACGCAGTATTTT
CDR3aa: CAIRSTGLPLDTQYF

abundance: NA
v_gene: TRBV28
j_gene: TRBJ1-2
d_gene: NA
CDR3nt: TGTGCCAGCAGTTTCGTTCCTAACTATGGCTACACCTTC
CDR3aa: CASSFVPNYGYTF

abundance: many
v_gene: TRBV12-3/TRBV12-4
j_gene: TRBJ2-7
d_gene: NA
CDR3nt: TGTGCCAGCAGTTGGGGTAGCGGCCTCTCCTACGAGCAGTACTTC
CDR3aa: CASSWGSGLSYEQYF

abundance: NA
v_gene: TRBV20-1
j_gene: TRBJ2-7
d_gene: NA
CDR3nt: TGCAGTGCTCCGGGGGTAGGGGGCCGATACGAGCAGTACTTC
CDR3aa: CSAPGVGGRYEQYF

abundance: NA
v_gene: TRBV20-1
j_gene: TRBJ2-1
d_gene: NA
CDR3nt: TGCAGTGCTAGAGAGGATCAACGGGGTTACCCCGAGCAGTTCTTC
CDR3aa: CSAREDQRGYPEQFF

abundance: NA
v_gene: TRBV29-1
j_gene: TRBJ2-5
d_gene: NA
CDR3nt: TGCAGCGCCCGAGACACCCTTCTGGAGACCCAGTACTTC
CDR3aa: CSARDTLLETQYF

abundance: many
v_gene: TRBV28
j_gene: TRBJ2-5
d_gene: TRBD2
CDR3nt: TGTGCCAGCAGTTTTTTTAACCTAGCGGGGGGGCGAGAGACCCAGTACTTC
CDR3aa: CASSFFNLAGGRETQYF

abundance: many
v_gene: TRBV5-1
j_gene: TRBJ2-5
d_gene: TRBD1
CDR3nt: TGCGCCAGCAGCCCGGGACAGATTAACCAGTACTTC
CDR3aa: CASSPGQINQYF

abundance: NA
v_gene: TRBV18
j_gene: TRBJ2-5
d_gene: TRBD1
CDR3nt: TGTGCCAGCTCCCTTATACTCGGACAGGTCAACCCCCACGAGACCCAGTACTTC
CDR3aa: CASSLILGQVNPHETQYF

abundance: NA
v_gene: TRBV7-6
j_gene: TRBJ1-2
d_gene: TRBD1
CDR3nt: TGTGCCAGCAGCTTAGGGACGGGACAGGGTGGAGGCTACACCTTC
CDR3aa: CASSLGTGQGGGYTF

abundance: NA
v_gene: TRBV4-3
j_gene: TRBJ1-4
d_gene: TRBD1
CDR3nt: TGCGCCAGCAGCCGGTCCGGGACAGGGACTGAAAAACTGTTTTTT
CDR3aa: CASSRSGTGTEKLFF

abundance: NA
v_gene: TRBV18
j_gene: TRBJ1-5
d_gene: NA
CDR3nt: TGTGCCAGCTCGGGAGGACAGCGCAATCAGCCCCAGCATTTT
CDR3aa: CASSGGQRNQPQHF

abundance: NA
v_gene: TRBV3-1
j_gene: TRBJ2-3
d_gene: NA
CDR3nt: TGTGCCAGCAGCCAAATACAGACGGGGCTGGGTGAAGATACGCAGTATTTT
CDR3aa: CASSQIQTGLGEDTQYF

abundance: many
v_gene: TRBV5-1
j_gene: TRBJ2-3
d_gene: TRBD2
CDR3nt: TGCGCCAGCAGCGGCGGGAGTCTCACAGATACGCAGTATTTT
CDR3aa: CASSGGSLTDTQYF

abundance: NA
v_gene: TRBV14
j_gene: TRBJ1-1
d_gene: TRBD1
CDR3nt: TGTGCCAGCAGCCAGACACGGACCTGGACAGGGTGGACTTTCTTT
CDR3aa: CASSQTRTWTGWTFF

abundance: many
v_gene: TRBV7-9
j_gene: TRBJ2-1
d_gene: NA
CDR3nt: TGTGCCAGCAGTAATAAGGACTTCTCCAATGAGCAGTTCTTC
CDR3aa: CASSNKDFSNEQFF

abundance: NA
v_gene: TRBV24-1
j_gene: TRBJ2-4
d_gene: NA
CDR3nt: TGTGCCACCAGTGATGACCTAACAGGTACGCAGTACTTC
CDR3aa: CATSDDLTGTQYF

abundance: few
v_gene: TRBV20-1
j_gene: TRBJ1-5
d_gene: TRBD1
CDR3nt: TGCAGTGCTAGAGTCTGGGACAGGGGAGGCAATCAGCCCCAGCATTTT
CDR3aa: CSARVWDRGGNQPQHF

abundance: many
v_gene: TRBV12-3/TRBV12-4
j_gene: TRBJ2-7
d_gene: NA
CDR3nt: TGTGCCAGCACCTCCTCTTGGGGCTCCTACGAGCAGTACTTC
CDR3aa: CASTSSWGSYEQYF

abundance: NA
v_gene: TRBV6-1
j_gene: TRBJ1-2
d_gene: NA
CDR3nt: TGTGCCAGCAGTGTGGGGGCTAGGTATGGCTACACCTTC
CDR3aa: CASSVGARYGYTF

abundance: NA
v_gene: TRBV6-6
j_gene: TRBJ1-1
d_gene: NA
CDR3nt: TGTGCCAGCAGTTACCCGGACAGCACTATGAACACTGAAGCTTTCTTT
CDR3aa: CASSYPDSTMNTEAFF

abundance: many
v_gene: TRBV18
j_gene: TRBJ2-1
d_gene: TRBD1
CDR3nt: TGTGCCAGCTCACCAGGGACAGTCAACAATGAGCAGTTCTTC
CDR3aa: CASSPGTVNNEQFF

abundance: NA
v_gene: TRBV28
j_gene: TRBJ2-3
d_gene: NA
CDR3nt: TGTGCCAGCAGCCCCAGGGTGAGGGATACGCAGTATTTT
CDR3aa: CASSPRVRDTQYF

abundance: few
v_gene: TRBV29-1
j_gene: TRBJ2-2
d_gene: NA
CDR3nt: TGCAGCGTTGATCCCCAGAACACCGGGGAGCGGTTTTTT
CDR3aa: CSVDPQNTGERFF

abundance: NA
v_gene: TRBV9
j_gene: TRBJ2-1
d_gene: NA
CDR3nt: TGTGCCAGCAGCGTAGATAGCGGCTTGAACCAAGAGACCCAGTTCTTC
CDR3aa: CASSVDSGLNQETQFF

abundance: many
v_gene: TRBV7-9
j_gene: TRBJ2-7
d_gene: NA
CDR3nt: TGTGCCAGCACAGCTGCGGGGGCGAGCTCCTACGAGCAGTACTTC
CDR3aa: CASTAAGASSYEQYF

abundance: once
v_gene: TRBV10-3
j_gene: TRBJ1-1
d_gene: TRBD1
CDR3nt: TGTGCCATGAACAGGGGGTCGGACACTGAAGCTTTCTTT
CDR3aa: CAMNRGSDTEAFF

abundance: NA
v_gene: TRBV20-1
j_gene: TRBJ2-2
d_gene: TRBD2
CDR3nt: TGCAGTGCGCCGGGGTCTAGCGCGGGGGCCGGGGAGCTGTTTTTT
CDR3aa: CSAPGSSAGAGELFF

abundance: many
v_gene: TRBV6-1
j_gene: TRBJ2-7
d_gene: TRBD1
CDR3nt: TGTGCCAGCAGGCGACCGGGACAGGGTGTATACGAGCAGTACTTC
CDR3aa: CASRRPGQGVYEQYF

abundance: NA
v_gene: TRBV28
j_gene: TRBJ2-7
d_gene: TRBD1
CDR3nt: TGTGCCAGCAGGTTGAGGACAGGGATCCACGGGCAGTACTTC
CDR3aa: CASRLRTGIHGQYF

abundance: NA
v_gene: TRBV5-1
j_gene: TRBJ1-1
d_gene: NA
CDR3nt: TGCGCCAGCAGCTCCCCCCCCGGGACAGAAGCTTTCTTT
CDR3aa: CASSSPPGTEAFF

abundance: few
v_gene: TRBV7-9
j_gene: TRBJ2-7
d_gene: NA
CDR3nt: TGTGCCAGCAGCTTGGATTCAGCACGCTCCTACGAGCAGTACTTC
CDR3aa: CASSLDSARSYEQYF